These 21 T cell receptor beta chains were sequenced from one sample in a study of blood T cell repertoires in COVID-19. Sequencing used immunoSEQ multiplex PCR; TCRdb keeps in-frame clones, though not all of them. Seen here are some 250,000 clones, around 89% observed once, and the top ten hold over 7.5%. The material sequenced was PBMCs or T cells enriched from blood (not recorded which). The receptors come from a man aged 40-55 years who had recovered from COVID-19.

The V gene is TRBV15, the J gene TRBJ1-1; no firm D call. Trimming took 5 bases from V and 11 from J, leaving 30 bases between them. The CDR3 sequence is 17 residues long. The germline V gene encodes CDR1 LNHNV and CDR2 YYDKDF (reference sequence). CDR3 sequence (DNA): TGTGCCACCAGCCCGCCATCTAGCATAGAACGTAGGCCAAGTGCTTTCTTT. Residues: CATSPPSSIERRPSAFF. The full variable domain, completed using reference TRBV15 and TRBJ1-1, is DAMVIQNPRYQVTQFGKPVTLSCSQTLNHNVMYWYQQKSSQAPKLLFHYYDKDFNNEADTPDNFQSRRPNTSFCFLDIRSPGLGDTAMYLCATSPPSSIERRPSAFFGQGTRLTVV.

The chain recombines TRBV3-1 (or the pseudogene TRBV3-2) with TRBJ1-2; D is undetermined. The CDR3 totals 14 residues. CDR1 LGHDT and CDR2 YNNKEL come from the germline V gene (reference sequence). The V and J ends lost 1 base and 0 bases respectively, with 6 bases between them. Written as DNA, the CDR3 is TGTGCCAGCAGCCAAGCCAGCGCTAACTATGGCTACACCTTC. As protein: CASSQASANYGYTF.

This clone came up once. This sequence joins TRBV28 and TRBJ2-7; weak D call: TRBD2 (5 bases). CDR3 length: 11 amino acids. CDR1 is MDHEN and CDR2 is SYDVKM in the germline V gene. This CDR3 reads CALGVGGEQYF. In DNA form, the CDR3 reads TGTGCGCTCGGGGTTGGAGGCGAGCAGTACTTC.

This clone was picked up a small number of times. The chain uses TRBV3-1 (or the pseudogene TRBV3-2) and TRBJ1-2; D unclear. Looked up from germline, CDR1 is LGHDT and CDR2 is YNNKEL (reference sequence). There are 15 residues in the CDR3. V was shortened by 4 bases and J by 4 bases, with 16 bases between the two germline ends. The CDR3 reads CASSPGRGVAYGYTF. The CDR3 region has the DNA TGTGCCAGCAGCCCTGGACGCGGGGTTGCCTATGGCTACACCTTC.

The chain is built from TRBV15 and TRBJ2-5; TRBD2 matches at 8 bases. This CDR3 has 16 amino acids. The trim removed 1 base at V and 2 bases at J, leaving 6 bases unmatched. Germline V gene lookup returns CDR1 LNHNV and CDR2 YYDKDF (reference sequence). CDR3: CATSRAGVAGQETQYF. The CDR3 DNA reads as TGTGCCACCAGCAGAGCCGGGGTAGCGGGGCAAGAGACCCAGTACTTC.

The rearrangement joins TRBV25-1 to TRBJ1-1, with TRBD1 matching 7 bases. The length of the CDR3 is 15 residues. Germline lookup yields CDR1 MGHDK and CDR2 SYGVNS. J gave up 4 bases and V 0 bases, and 5 bases lay outside the gene matches. The CDR3 bases are TGTGCCAGCAGTGAATACACAGGGGTGAGCACTGAAGCTTTCTTT. Translating it yields CASSEYTGVSTEAFF.

The gene calls are TRBV9 and TRBJ1-6; possible D gene TRBD1, 6 bases. The CDR3 is 15 amino acids. Trimming shortened V by 8 bases and J by 5 bases, and 17 bases separated the two germline ends. The germline CDR1 and CDR2 sequences are SGDLS and YYNGEE. The CDR3 here is CASSLQGWDNSPLHF. DNA for the CDR3: TGTGCCAGTAGTCTACAGGGCTGGGATAATTCACCCCTCCACTTT.

This chain links TRBV11-3 with TRBJ2-1; TRBD2 aligns across 10 bases. V gave up 1 base and J gave up 3 bases; unmatched junction bases: 15. CDR1 is SGHNT, CDR2 YENEEA, per germline. This CDR3 comprises 20 residues. The chain's CDR3 is CASSLAGAASGGYLYNEQFF. CDR3 coding DNA: TGTGCCAGCAGCTTAGCAGGGGCGGCTAGCGGGGGCTACCTCTACAATGAGCAGTTCTTC.

The rearrangement joins TRBV10-3 to TRBJ1-5; D gene ambiguous. V dropped 10 bases and J dropped 3 bases, with 13 bases sitting between them. There are 13 residues in the CDR3. Germline V gene lookup returns CDR1 ENHRY and CDR2 SYGVKD. CDR3 in DNA: TGTGCCACCGCTAGTGGTCCCAATCAGCCCCAGCATTTT. Translating gives CATASGPNQPQHF.

The rearrangement joins TRBV3-1 (or the pseudogene TRBV3-2) to TRBJ2-3; D gene uncertain. The CDR3 spans 13 residues. Germline-derived CDR1 and CDR2 are LGHDT and YNNKEL (reference sequence). V was trimmed by 4 bases and J by 0 bases, leaving 5 bases between them. CDR3 amino acids: CASSLGSTDTQYF. CDR3 coding DNA: TGTGCCAGCAGCCTCGGGAGCACAGATACGCAGTATTTT.

V and J are TRBV27 and TRBJ1-1; D perhaps matches TRBD1 (5 bases). The germline V and J ends were trimmed by 2 bases and 2 bases, with 18 bases remaining between them. The germline gives CDR1 MNHEY, CDR2 SMNVEV (reference sequence). CDR3 length: 17 residues. CDR3 sequence reads: CASSLRPGPDSNTEAFF. The CDR3 bases are TGTGCCAGCAGTTTACGGCCAGGGCCAGATAGTAACACTGAAGCTTTCTTT.

This chain connects TRBV9 to TRBJ2-7, with D unclear. This CDR3 spans 14 amino acids. Germline V gives CDR1 SGDLS, CDR2 YYNGEE. V lost 1 base, J lost 2 bases, and 10 bases lay in between. CDR3 amino acids: CASSVSVAPYEQYF. The CDR3 DNA reads TGTGCCAGCAGCGTAAGCGTCGCACCCTACGAGCAGTACTTC. The full variable domain, completed using reference TRBV9 and TRBJ2-7, is DSGVTQTPKHLITATGQRVTLRCSPRSGDLSVYWYQQSLDQGLQFLIQYYNGEERAKGNILERFSAQQFPDLHSELNLSSLELGDSALYFCASSVSVAPYEQYFGPGTRLTVT.

The chain combines TRBV19 with TRBJ2-1; perhaps TRBD1 as D (6 bases). The germline V gene encodes CDR1 LNHDA and CDR2 SQIVND (reference sequence). Trimming stripped 5 bases from V and 9 bases from J, with 14 bases between. The CDR3 extends over 13 amino acids. CDR3 sequence (DNA): TGTGCCAGTAGTGTGACAGGCGTCAGTGAGCAGTTCTTC. This codes for CASSVTGVSEQFF.

The chain recombines TRBV11-3 with TRBJ2-3; weak D call: TRBD2 (5 bases). The CDR3 runs to 14 residues. V gave up 7 bases and J gave up 6 bases, with 17 bases separating them. CDR1 is SGHNT, CDR2 YENEEA, per germline. The CDR3 DNA is TGTGCCAGCACCCTTGGGGTAGCGAGGGATACGCAGTATTTT. Translation gives CASTLGVARDTQYF.

The rearrangement links TRBV5-4 to TRBJ2-6; TRBD2 matches at 7 bases. V gave up 5 bases and J gave up 0 bases; unmatched junction bases: 17. Germline V gives CDR1 SGHNT, CDR2 YYREEE (reference sequence). This CDR3 comprises 20 residues. CDR3 DNA: TGTGCCAGCAGAAAGAGGGTCCCTAGCGGATCTATCTCTGGGGCCAACGTCCTGACTTTC. Protein product: CASRKRVPSGSISGANVLTF.

The rearrangement links TRBV20-1 to TRBJ2-5; D remains ambiguous. CDR1 is DFQATT and CDR2 is SNEGSKA in the germline V gene (reference sequence). This CDR3 comprises 11 residues. Trimming took off 6 bases at V and 3 bases at J, with 8 bases between the two ends. Written as DNA, the CDR3 is TGCAGTGCGTACCCAGAAGAGACCCAGTACTTC. Amino acid sequence: CSAYPEETQYF.

This clone was seen more than once but under ten times. The chain uses TRBV6-5 and TRBJ1-2; TRBD1 matches 8 bases. The CDR3 runs to 15 residues. Germline V lookup: CDR1 MNHEY, CDR2 SVGAGI. The trim removed 5 bases at V and 7 bases at J, leaving 12 bases unmatched. In DNA form, the CDR3 reads TGTGCCAGCAGTCGTATCTATACAGGGGGAGGTGGCTACACCTTC. Translating gives CASSRIYTGGGGYTF.

This rearrangement joins TRBV25-1 to TRBJ2-7; TRBD1 agrees at 7 bases. This CDR3 comprises 15 residues. The V gene's germline CDR1 is MGHDK and CDR2 SYGVNS. With V trimmed by 2 bases and J by 2 bases, 6 bases remained unmatched. The CDR3: CASSERGQVAYEQYF. In nucleotides, the CDR3 is TGTGCCAGCAGTGAAAGGGGGCAGGTTGCCTACGAGCAGTACTTC.

The rearrangement links TRBV18 to TRBJ1-1; D unresolved. The CDR3 is 14 residues long. Germline V CDR1 and CDR2: KGHSH, LQKENI. The V end was cut by 2 bases, the J end by 2 bases, with 9 bases between. The CDR3 bases are TGTGCCAGCTCACCAGACATGGGCAACACTGAAGCTTTCTTT. Its translation is CASSPDMGNTEAFF.

The chain carries TRBV2 and TRBJ1-3; a possible D gene is TRBD1 (6 bases). CDR3 length: 17 residues. The V end lost 3 bases, the J end lost 0 bases, and 15 bases lay between the germline ends. CDR1 and CDR2 (germline): SNHLY, FYNNEI. The CDR3 DNA is TGTGCCAGCAGTGACATCGGGGGGCCGGTCTCTGGAAACACCATATATTTT. Residues: CASSDIGGPVSGNTIYF.

This rearrangement joins TRBV15 to TRBJ1-6, with 9 nucleotides matching TRBD1. This CDR3 comprises 16 residues. V lost 4 bases to trimming and J lost 2 bases; unmatched junction nucleotides: 3. Germline assignment: CDR1 LNHNV and CDR2 YYDKDF (reference sequence). The CDR3 bases are TGTGCCACCAGCACGGACAGGGGTCCCTATAATTCACCCCTCCACTTT. Residues: CATSTDRGPYNSPLHF.